Included here is one T cell receptor beta chain sequence, with context. The target antigen is unknown. The PCR used 60 Vbeta and 13 Jbeta primers. The repertoire was sequenced with immunoSEQ multiplex PCR; TCRdb's copy has only in-frame clones and lacks some. This sample yields approximately 200,000 clones, of which roughly 79% are seen a single time; roughly 1.6% belongs to the top ten. This entry belongs to a study of cytomegalovirus exposure and HLA in healthy donors. Study-level background: In terms of ancestry, the Caucasian-associated cluster contained 75% to 90% of the approximately 400 genotyped donors. Findings and limits, study-wide: Later analysis revealed greater clonal expansion in HLA-associated TCR beta chains than in equally common others. In an earlier analysis, productive rearrangement rates for most beta V segments clustered near 87% or 30%. In a later analysis, 17,000 or so TCR beta sequences were associated with HLA alleles at 0.05 false discovery rate.

Germline CDR1 and CDR2: SGHDN and FVKESK. Unmatched junction bases numbered 8, after V lost 4 bases and J lost 9 bases. CDR3 size: 15 residues. This chain connects TRBV14 to TRBJ1-6; TRBD1 matches 8 bases. The sequence was collected from a woman aged 18 to 35 in good health and CMV-seronegative. Specimen: PBMCs. Written as DNA, the CDR3 is TGTGCCAGCAGCCGACTCACAGGGGGGATTTCACCCCTCCACTTT. It codes for CASSRLTGGISPLHF. Supplemented by reference TRBV14 and TRBJ1-6, the full variable domain reads EAGVTQFPSHSVIEKGQTVTLRCDPISGHDNLYWYRRVMGKEIKFLLHFVKESKQDESGMPNNRFLAERTGGTYSTLKVQPAELEDSGVYFCASSRLTGGISPLHFGNGTRLTVT.